Described below is a single T cell receptor beta chain sequence and its context. This clonotype has ten or more counts. Its antigen remains unidentified. Base qualities were left out, and no much larger clone turns up one base away. Per the publication, the treatment or condition label means: allogeneic hematopoietic cell transplantation with graft depleted of TCRalphabeta T cells and CD19 B cells. Transplant recipients were children who received TCRalphabeta/CD19-depleted allogeneic hematopoietic cell grafts. Reading the germline V gene gives CDR1 MGHDK and CDR2 SYGVNS. There are 18 amino acids in the CDR3, from cysteine to phenylalanine inclusive. The kept DNA is CDR3 alone, 54 bases in frame from the first base. Trimming removed 1 base from V and 8 bases from J; the gene matches leave 11 bases unexplained. Library generation was performed with PCR. The data were produced on an Illumina HiSeq 2500. TCR library preparation used molecular barcoding, with unique molecular identifiers applied to normalize quantification of the TCRbeta repertoire. TCRdb reanalyzed the raw reads on its own, using fastp at Q25 for trimming and MiXCR for clone calling, and kept in-frame beta chains. All rows with the same CDR3 protein become a single entry with the most common DNA and genes. The sample table contains about 260,000 distinct CDR3 sequences; only one count was recorded for roughly 8.2% of them. Jointly, the top ten make up 6.3% of the sample.

The data originate from a study of T-cell reconstitution after alpha-beta-depleted transplantation in children (dated by TCRdb to 2016 to 2017). A note on the overall study: The study quantitatively tracked T-cell immune reconstitution after TCRalphabeta/CD19-depleted allogeneic hematopoietic cell transplantation in children using TCR repertoire profiling. Overall results and qualifications from the work: Hyperexpanded clone frequencies declined over subsequent months; after one year, T-cell counts and TCRbeta diversity were mostly attributed to newly produced T cells. The high TCRbeta diversity at day 60 in some patients was ascribed to recipient T cells and intrathymic progenitors that had survived conditioning. About two months after transplant, the apparently early recovery of alphabetaT-cell counts reportedly depended on just several hundred clones that had expanded rapidly and came from non-depleted graft cells.

The origin of this receptor is a male patient younger than 18 who had a stem cell transplant for acute lymphoblastic leukemia, so the T cells may come from the graft donor. The chain is made from TRBV25-1 and TRBJ1-4; TRBD1 lines up with 12 middle nucleotides. The sequences come from PBMCs, mostly from graft donor cells, collected 180 days after TCRalphabeta/CD19-depleted stem cell transplant. The sequence in DNA is TGTGCCAGCAGTGAATGGGGACAGGGGGCTTCGGTTTACGAAAAACTGTTTTTT. Translated, this is CASSEWGQGASVYEKLFF.